These 7 T cell receptor beta chains share one sample of origin, sequenced in a study of blood T cell repertoires in COVID-19 (TCRdb year 2020). The library was made by the immunoSEQ multiplex PCR assay. In TCRdb, the immuneACCESS table is reduced to in-frame sequences with V and J assigned. These tables do not hold every clone; where another copy was compared, an unresolved V gene accounts for under half, and the others remain unexplained. Within this sample are fewer than 650,000 clones, with 70% to 90% of them counted one time only. Of the sample, around 8% is held by the ten largest clones. The sample taken for sequencing was peripheral blood. These receptor sequences come from a woman aged 50 to 60 with COVID-19, enrolled during active disease.

The chain joins TRBV4-1 to TRBJ1-2, with 9 bases aligning to TRBD1. The CDR3 has 13 amino acids. The junction had 3 bases not matched to a gene; V was cut back by 3 bases and J by 7 bases. The V gene's germline CDR1 is MGHRA and CDR2 YSYEKL. The DNA for the CDR3 is TGCGCCAGCAGCCAGACAGGGGGTGGTGGCTACACCTTC. This translates into CASSQTGGGGYTF.

The genes are TRBV7-8 and TRBJ2-7; 8 bases map to TRBD2. Germline CDR1 is SGHVS and CDR2 is FQNEAQ. The V and J ends lost 5 bases and 2 bases, in that order; junction bases with no gene match: 8. The CDR3 is made up of 15 amino acids. Written as DNA, the CDR3 is TGTGCCAGCAGCCCACGACTAGCGAAGGCCTACGAGCAGTACTTC. Its translation is CASSPRLAKAYEQYF. Full variable domain (remainder filled in from reference TRBV7-8 and TRBJ2-7): GAGVSQSPRYKVAKRGQDVALRCDPISGHVSLFWYQQALGQGPEFLTYFQNEAQLDKSGLPSDRFFAERPEGSVSTLKIQRTQQEDSAVYLCASSPRLAKAYEQYFGPGTRLTVT.

V and J are TRBV5-6 and TRBJ1-6; TRBD1 matches at 10 bases. V shed 4 bases, J shed 10 bases, and the junction held 8 bases outside the gene matches. The CDR3 runs to 15 residues. The germline CDR1 and CDR2 sequences are SGHDT and YYEEEE. CDR3 in DNA: TGTGCCAGCAGCCGGGGACAGGGGAGTAACTCACCCCTCCACTTT. Amino acid sequence: CASSRGQGSNSPLHF.

The V gene is TRBV2, the J gene TRBJ1-2; a weak D match, TRBD1 (5 bases). This CDR3 region has 16 residues. CDR1 is SNHLY, CDR2 FYNNEI, per germline. The V gene lost 3 bases and the J gene lost 5 bases, with 19 bases spanning the gap. The CDR3 region is CASSDRGRGSFYGYTF. For the CDR3, the DNA is TGTGCCAGCAGTGACCGGGGGAGAGGGTCCTTTTATGGCTACACCTTC.

The chain is built from TRBV7-9 and TRBJ1-1, with D perhaps matching TRBD1 (5 bases). Germline CDR1 and CDR2: SEHNR and FQNEAQ (reference sequence). Trimming left V 6 bases short and J 1 base short, with 12 bases between. This CDR3 has 14 amino acids. In DNA form, the CDR3 reads TGTGCCAGCAGAGCAGGGTTTCCGAACACTGAAGCTTTCTTT. Its translation is CASRAGFPNTEAFF.

The gene calls are TRBV27 and TRBJ1-5, with 8 bases matching TRBD1. Per the germline V gene, CDR1 is MNHEY and CDR2 is SMNVEV (reference sequence). V dropped 5 bases and J dropped 5; count of bases not matched to a gene: 5. This CDR3 has 14 amino acids. DNA of the CDR3: TGTGCCAGCAGTCTCCAGGGGGCTCATCAGCCCCAGCATTTT. Amino acid sequence: CASSLQGAHQPQHF.

The rearrangement joins TRBV4-2 to TRBJ1-1; D is possibly TRBD1 (6 bases). The CDR3 extends over 16 amino acids. The V gene's germline CDR1 is LGHNA and CDR2 YNFKEQ. V gave up 4 bases and J gave up 4 bases, with 19 bases separating them. Written as DNA, the CDR3 is TGTGCCAGCAGCCCTTCAGGAAGGGGCAGGGGCACTGAAGCTTTCTTT. Translated: CASSPSGRGRGTEAFF.